The entry that follows covers one TCR beta chain sequence. This specimen comes from a study of control samples from healthy donors and cancer patients. With 0 bases removed from V and 2 bases from J, the gap between germline ends came to 22 bases. This CDR3 spans 19 amino acids. Germline V gene data show CDR1 as GTSNPN and CDR2 as SVGIG (reference sequence). Sequencing was performed with immunoSEQ multiplex PCR; in TCRdb, only in-frame clones are kept and a portion is missing. The data show some 410,000 clones, 75% to 95% seen once. Sample: PBMCs. This receptor was identified in a man between 40 and 49 years old with head and neck cancer. The chain combines TRBV30 with TRBJ2-2; D is possibly TRBD2 (6 bases). This CDR3 reads CAWSVLSRGEWVNTGELFF. The CDR3 DNA reads as TGTGCCTGGAGTGTATTGTCCCGCGGGGAGTGGGTAAACACCGGGGAGCTGTTTTTT. The full variable domain, completed using reference TRBV30 and TRBJ2-2, is SQTIHQWPATLVQPVGSPLSLECTVEGTSNPNLYWYRQAAGRGLQLLFYSVGIGQISSEVPQNLSASRPQDRQFILSSKKLLLSDSGFYLCAWSVLSRGEWVNTGELFFGEGSRLTVL.